This T cell receptor (beta chain) derives from a study of blood T cell repertoires in COVID-19. Study as a whole: Sources were T cells, B-cell-depleted T cells, or PBMCs; the material itself was cDNA or gDNA.

In the original workflow: Counts of nucleated cells, estimated from reference gene primer amplification, were obtained. The method was immunoSEQ multiplex PCR; TCRdb's version includes in-frame clones alone and lacks a portion of them. D and trimming come from the DNA, and the V and J calls and clone size come from that table. The data hold a few hundred thousand clones, with about 83% observed a single time. The J segment lost 2 bases and the V segment lost 11 bases, leaving 9 bases of the junction unmatched. Germline V gives CDR1 MNHEY, CDR2 SVGAGI. The CDR3 is 14 residues long. This sequence was found in a woman aged 25 to 39 with COVID-19, enrolled during active disease. The sequenced sample was peripheral blood. The gene calls are TRBV6-5 and TRBJ1-1, with 9 bases that match TRBD1. CDR3 residues: CAAGTGSFNTEAFF. The CDR3 DNA sequence: TGTGCCGCCGGGACAGGGTCCTTTAACACTGAAGCTTTCTTT.